The 5 T cell receptor beta chains in this list originate from one sample, sequenced in a study of T cells generated in artificial thymic organoids. Reverse primers in the TRAC or TRBC constant regions drove separate semi-nested PCRs for TCRalpha and TCRbeta. Each CDR3 protein gets one entry after TCRdb re-called the 5' RACE reads with MiXCR. The sample records 5,000 to 6,500 distinct CDR3 sequences, roughly 32% being singletons. Sequenced sample: naive CD8+ T cells from blood. The subset: CD3+TCRalphabeta+CD8SP T cells; for blood, CD45RO-CCR7+ naive CD8+ T cells. Receptors originate from a human donor who gave cord blood stem cells for thymic organoid culture, a cardiac surgery patient who gave postnatal thymus, or a blood donor (not recorded which).

V and J are TRBV10-3 and TRBJ1-4; 10 bases match TRBD1. The junction had 9 bases not matched to a gene; V was cut back by 8 bases and J by 0 bases. CDR1 is ENHRY and CDR2 is SYGVKD in the germline V gene. The CDR3 loop spans 17 amino acids. The CDR3 DNA is TGTGCCATCCGGATGGGTGGGACAGGGGCAACTAATGAAAAACTGTTTTTT. It is translated as CAIRMGGTGATNEKLFF.

In the case of this clonotype: This may stem from a read error, because a much larger clone lies one nucleotide away. The chain uses TRBV27 and TRBJ2-1, with 10 bases identical to TRBD1. The CDR3 consists of 15 residues. Germline V CDR1 and CDR2: MNHEY, SMNVEV (reference sequence). The CDR3 DNA sequence: TGTGCCAGCAGTTTCATGGGACAGGGGCGTAATGGGCAGTTCTTC. This translates into CASSFMGQGRNGQFF.

This clonotype was counted only a few times. V gene TRBV27 combines with J gene TRBJ2-7; TRBD2 matches at 10 bases. The CDR3 contains 16 residues. With 4 bases clipped from V and 3 bases from J, the junction kept 9 bases outside the gene matches. Germline V gene lookup returns CDR1 MNHEY and CDR2 SMNVEV (reference sequence). CDR3 DNA sequence: TGTGCCAGCAGTTCAACTAATGTAGCGGGAGGCTACGAGCAGTACTTC. Its translation is CASSSTNVAGGYEQYF.

V usage is TRBV5-1 and J usage is TRBJ2-7; 12 nucleotides align to TRBD2. Germline V gene sequence: CDR1 SGHRS, CDR2 YFSETQ. This CDR3 is 15 amino acids long. The trim removed 5 bases at V and 2 bases at J, leaving 5 bases unmatched. This CDR3 is CASRIGLAGPYEQYF. CDR3 DNA sequence: TGCGCCAGCAGGATCGGACTAGCGGGACCCTACGAGCAGTACTTC.

V is TRBV5-1 and J is TRBJ1-1; D is ambiguous. The CDR3 extends over 15 amino acids. Germline V lookup: CDR1 SGHRS, CDR2 YFSETQ. The V and J ends lost 0 bases and 6 bases respectively, with 15 bases between them. The CDR3 DNA reads TGCGCCAGCAGCTTGGGGCCGGGGTTTCGCGCTGAAGCTTTCTTT. Encoded protein: CASSLGPGFRAEAFF.